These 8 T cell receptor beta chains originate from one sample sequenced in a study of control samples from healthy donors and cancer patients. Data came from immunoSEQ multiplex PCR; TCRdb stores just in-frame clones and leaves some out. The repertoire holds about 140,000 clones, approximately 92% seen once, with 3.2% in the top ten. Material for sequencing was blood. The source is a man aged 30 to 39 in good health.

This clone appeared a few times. DNA for the CDR3: TGTGCCAGCAGCCAAGGTCTGGTCGAGCAGTACTTC. Protein product: CASSQGLVEQYF. The genes are TRBV28 and TRBJ2-7, with D uncertain. CDR1 MDHEN and CDR2 SYDVKM come from the germline V gene. This CDR3 is built from 12 residues. V was shortened by 6 bases and J by 6 bases, with 12 bases between the two germline ends.

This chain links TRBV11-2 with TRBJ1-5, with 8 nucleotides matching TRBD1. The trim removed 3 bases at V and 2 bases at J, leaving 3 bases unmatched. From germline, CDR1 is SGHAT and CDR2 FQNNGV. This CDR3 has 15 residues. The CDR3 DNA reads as TGTGCCAGCAGCTTGGGACAGGCGGGCAATCAGCCCCAGCATTTT. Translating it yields CASSLGQAGNQPQHF.

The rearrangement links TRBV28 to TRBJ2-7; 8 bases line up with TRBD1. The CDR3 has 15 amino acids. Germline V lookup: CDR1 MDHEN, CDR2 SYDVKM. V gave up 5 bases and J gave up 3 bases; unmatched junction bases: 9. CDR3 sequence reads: CASSRRQGPNYEQYF. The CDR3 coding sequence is TGTGCCAGCAGTCGAAGACAGGGGCCGAACTACGAGCAGTACTTC.

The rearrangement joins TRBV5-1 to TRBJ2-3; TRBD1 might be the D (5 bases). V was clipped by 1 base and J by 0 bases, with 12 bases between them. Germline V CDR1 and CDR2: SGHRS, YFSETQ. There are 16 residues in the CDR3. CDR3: CASSLLGPPSTDTQYF. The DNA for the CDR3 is TGCGCCAGCAGCTTGTTGGGGCCCCCTAGCACAGATACGCAGTATTTT.

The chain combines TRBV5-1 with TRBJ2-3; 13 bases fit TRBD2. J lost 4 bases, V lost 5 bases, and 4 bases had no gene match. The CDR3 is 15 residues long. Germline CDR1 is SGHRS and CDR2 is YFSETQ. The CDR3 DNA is TGCGCCAGCAGTACTAGCGGGGGGGCCGCAGATACGCAGTATTTT. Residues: CASSTSGGAADTQYF.

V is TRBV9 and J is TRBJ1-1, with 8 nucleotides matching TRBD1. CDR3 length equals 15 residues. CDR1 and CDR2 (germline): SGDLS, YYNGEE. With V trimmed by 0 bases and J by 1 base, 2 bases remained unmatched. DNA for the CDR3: TGTGCCAGCAGCGTAGTAACAGGGGGGAACACTGAAGCTTTCTTT. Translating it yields CASSVVTGGNTEAFF.

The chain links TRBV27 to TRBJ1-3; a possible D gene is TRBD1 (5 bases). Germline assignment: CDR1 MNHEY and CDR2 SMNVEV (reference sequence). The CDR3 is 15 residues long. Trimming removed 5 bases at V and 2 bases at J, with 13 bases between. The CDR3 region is CASSRRDGPGNTIYF. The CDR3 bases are TGTGCCAGCAGTCGCCGGGACGGCCCTGGAAACACCATATATTTT.

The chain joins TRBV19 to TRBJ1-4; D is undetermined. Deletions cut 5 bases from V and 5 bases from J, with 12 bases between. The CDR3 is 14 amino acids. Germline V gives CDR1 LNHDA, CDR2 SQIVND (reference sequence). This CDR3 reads CASSRVGLNEKLFF. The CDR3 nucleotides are TGTGCCAGTAGTCGGGTAGGGTTGAATGAAAAACTGTTTTTT.